The 9 T cell receptor beta chains presented below share a single source sample, sequenced in a study of blood T cell repertoires in COVID-19. This table comes from immunoSEQ multiplex PCR, and its TCRdb copy is limited to in-frame clones, with some not included. The table has approximately 150,000 clones, about 87% seen once. The sample was peripheral blood. Receptors originate from a woman aged 80 or over with COVID-19, enrolled during active disease.

This rearrangement joins TRBV7-3 to TRBJ2-1; perhaps TRBD1 as D (6 bases). V was shortened by 2 bases and J by 8 bases, with 7 bases between the two germline ends. The CDR3 is 12 amino acids. Germline-derived CDR1 and CDR2 are SGHTA and FQGTGA. The CDR3 DNA follows: TGTGCCAGCAGCTTAGACAGGTATGAGCAGTTCTTC. This sequence encodes CASSLDRYEQFF.

V and J are TRBV13 and TRBJ1-2; D is possibly TRBD1 (6 bases). The germline gives CDR1 PRHDT, CDR2 FYEKMQ (reference sequence). Trimming pared 5 bases from V and 1 base from J, leaving 17 bases between. The CDR3 totals 16 residues. The DNA for the CDR3 is TGTGCCAGCAGCAAGGTAACAGGGAGTATTAACTATGGCTACACCTTC. It codes for CASSKVTGSINYGYTF.

This clone was observed a few times. This rearrangement joins TRBV4-3 to TRBJ2-7; 9 bases map to TRBD1. The CDR3 contains 16 residues. Germline V CDR1 and CDR2: LGHNA, YSLEER. The junction had 13 bases not matched to a gene; V was cut back by 5 bases and J by 5 bases. The DNA of the CDR3 is TGCGCCAGCAGCGAAGGGCACCACAGGGGGCCTGACGAGCAGTACTTC. Residues: CASSEGHHRGPDEQYF.

This sequence joins TRBV7-8 and TRBJ2-7; TRBD2 agrees at 9 bases. V lost 5 bases and J lost 1; bases outside the gene matches: 6. This CDR3 spans 15 amino acids. From germline, CDR1 is SGHVS and CDR2 FQNEAQ. The CDR3 coding sequence is TGTGCCAGCAGCCTAGGACTAGCGCGATCCTACGAGCAGTACTTC. Amino acid sequence: CASSLGLARSYEQYF.

In its sample, this clone was seen a few times. The chain uses TRBV28 and TRBJ2-1, with TRBD1 matching 8 bases. The CDR3 is 14 amino acids. Germline loops: CDR1 MDHEN, CDR2 SYDVKM. The trim removed 8 bases at V and 5 bases at J, leaving 8 bases unmatched. CDR3 region: CASLTGVFHNEQFF. The CDR3 DNA reads as TGTGCCAGCCTGACAGGGGTTTTCCACAATGAGCAGTTCTTC.

This chain connects TRBV2 to TRBJ2-7, with TRBD1 identical over 7 bases. J lost 0 bases, V lost 6 bases, and 2 bases had no gene match. The CDR3 sequence is 13 residues long. CDR1 SNHLY and CDR2 FYNNEI come from the germline V gene. The CDR3 DNA reads TGTGCCAGCAGATGGGACAGCTCCTACGAGCAGTACTTC. Translated, it gives CASRWDSSYEQYF.

This chain joins TRBV12-5 and TRBJ2-1, with 7 bases matching TRBD2. The V and J ends lost 8 bases and 8 bases, in that order; junction bases with no gene match: 12. The CDR3 length is 14 residues. Germline-derived CDR1 and CDR2 are LGHNT and FRNRAP. CDR3 amino acids: CASQLGGSFDEQFF. Here the CDR3 DNA reads TGTGCTAGTCAATTGGGCGGGAGTTTCGATGAGCAGTTCTTC.

V and J are TRBV25-1 and TRBJ1-1; D may be TRBD1 (6 bases). The germline V and J ends were trimmed by 6 bases and 5 bases, with 13 bases remaining between them. Germline V gene sequence: CDR1 MGHDK, CDR2 SYGVNS. The length of the CDR3 is 13 residues. The CDR3 sequence is CASSYLTGTEAFF. The CDR3 DNA reads TGTGCCAGCAGCTACCTTACAGGGACTGAAGCTTTCTTT.

This clone was found a few times. At one end, the junction sequence differs from germline, possibly due to a read error. CDR3 loop: CASREDRGRGAQYF. The CDR3, as DNA: TGTGCCAGCAGAGAAGACAGGGGACGAGGAGCCCAGTACTTC. This sequence joins TRBV2 and TRBJ2-5; 8 bases agree with TRBD1. Germline CDR1 is SNHLY and CDR2 is FYNNEI. The CDR3 is made up of 14 amino acids.